A selection of T cell receptor beta chains follows, all from one sample in a study of a mutant IDH1 vaccine in newly diagnosed glioma. Assay used: immunoSEQ multiplex PCR; TCRdb lists only in-frame clones, some missing. Of some 30,000 clones listed, around 87% are singletons. Antigens of these TCRs are unknown. This specimen consisted of PBMCs, obtained from a glioma patient whose treatment included an IDH1 peptide vaccine. These receptors came from a man aged 18 to 35 with glioma. Both conserved end residues are part of each CDR3. Fields, in order: clone size, V gene, CDR3 length, J gene, D gene, CDR3 DNA, CDR3 protein. D genes are given only for firm matches. Not every row has a clone size; where given, it reads once, few, many or a size class.

>-|TRBV10-3|16|TRBJ1-2|TRBD1
TGTGCCATCAGTGATGGGACAGCCGGACCGCCCTATGGCTACACCTTC
CAISDGTAGPPYGYTF
>few|TRBV25-1|13|TRBJ2-7|-
TGTGCCAGCAGTGACGGGGGAAGGAACGAGCAGTACTTC
CASSDGGRNEQYF
>-|TRBV7-2|17|TRBJ2-6|-
TGTGCCAGCAGAAGGACCTTCTTTAGCTCTGGGGCCAACGTCCTGACTTTC
CASRRTFFSSGANVLTF
>-|TRBV5-1|12|TRBJ1-1|-
TGCGCCAGCAGCTTGGTAAACACTGAAGCTTTCTTT
CASSLVNTEAFF
>-|TRBV2|13|TRBJ1-2|-
TGTGCCAGCAGTCGAACAGGCTATGAGGGCTACACCTTC
CASSRTGYEGYTF
>-|TRBV6-5|14|TRBJ1-2|-
TGTGCCAGCACCGCAGGGACATATAACTATGGCTACACCTTC
CASTAGTYNYGYTF
>-|TRBV7-9|14|TRBJ2-2|-
TGTGCCAGCAGCGCCGCGGAAAATGCCGGGGAGCTGTTTTTT
CASSAAENAGELFF
>-|TRBV10-2|14|TRBJ1-1|-
TGCGCCAGCAGTGCCGGCAGGGGGAACACTGAAGCTTTCTTT
CASSAGRGNTEAFF
>-|TRBV5-1|14|TRBJ2-2|-
TGCGCCAGCAGCTCCTCCGAGCCCTCCGGGGAGCTGTTTTTT
CASSSSEPSGELFF
>-|TRBV6-6|12|TRBJ1-5|-
TGTGCCACTAGACCAGGGGATCAGCCCCAGCATTTT
CATRPGDQPQHF
>-|TRBV2|11|TRBJ2-1|-
TGTGCCAGCAGTGAGGTACAATACTCGTTCTTC
CASSEVQYSFF
>-|TRBV27|15|TRBJ1-1|-
TGTGCCAGCAGTTGGGGGGGGTTCTCGAACACTGAAGCTTTCTTT
CASSWGGFSNTEAFF
>-|TRBV5-1|17|TRBJ2-2|-
TGCGCCAGCAGCGCGGACGGCCCCTCCGCGAACACCGGGGAGCTGTTTTTT
CASSADGPSANTGELFF
>-|TRBV28|13|TRBJ1-2|-
TGTGCCAGCAGTTTACAGGGGCACTATGGCTACACCTTC
CASSLQGHYGYTF
>-|TRBV6-5|16|TRBJ1-2|-
TGTGCCAGCAGTTACTCGATTAGCAGTTCTAACTATGGCTACACCTTC
CASSYSISSSNYGYTF
>-|TRBV7-9|13|TRBJ1-1|-
TGTGCCAGCAGCTTAGTTGGTCAGGGGGAAGCTTTCTTT
CASSLVGQGEAFF
>-|TRBV5-4|13|TRBJ1-1|-
TGTGCCAGCAGCTTATCTGGGGGCACTGAAGCTTTCTTT
CASSLSGGTEAFF
>once|TRBV9|14|TRBJ1-1|-
TGTGCCAGCAGCGCGACGGGGACCGCCGTGGAGGCTTTCTTT
CASSATGTAVEAFF
>-|TRBV19|15|TRBJ1-2|TRBD1
TGTGCCAGTAGTATAGCCCCAGGGGGCCGCTATGGCTACACCTTC
CASSIAPGGRYGYTF
>few|TRBV2|13|TRBJ1-2|TRBD1
TGTGCCAGCAGTGTGGACAGGAACTATGGCTACACCTTC
CASSVDRNYGYTF
>-|TRBV28|15|TRBJ1-2|TRBD1
TGTGCCAGCAGCACGCGGGGACAGGGGTACTATGGCTACACCTTC
CASSTRGQGYYGYTF
>-|TRBV7-9|14|TRBJ2-2|-
TGTGCCAGCAGGGGGGAAGGGAACACCGGGGAGCTGTTTTTT
CASRGEGNTGELFF
>once|TRBV5-4|18|TRBJ2-1|-
TGTGCCAGCAGCCTCCCCGGGGAAGGGCCCCCCCGTTACAATGAGCAGTTCTTC
CASSLPGEGPPRYNEQFF
>-|TRBV5-4|14|TRBJ2-7|TRBD2
TGTGCCAGCAGCCGGACTAGCGGGAGTGACGAGCAGTACTTC
CASSRTSGSDEQYF
>-|TRBV2|14|TRBJ2-7|-
TGTGCCAGCAGTGAAGCGCGGAGGGGCGGCCCGGAGTACTTC
CASSEARRGGPEYF
>once|TRBV6-5|13|TRBJ1-5|-
TGTGCCAGCAGTCCGGTGGTCAATCAGCCCCAGCATTTT
CASSPVVNQPQHF
>-|TRBV6-5|15|TRBJ2-3|TRBD2
TGTGCCAGCAGTCGACTAGCGGGAGACACAGATACGCAGTATTTT
CASSRLAGDTDTQYF
>-|TRBV9|12|TRBJ2-5|-
TGTGCCAGCAGCGTTTCGGAAGGGACCCAGTACTTC
CASSVSEGTQYF
>-|TRBV18|17|TRBJ2-4|TRBD1
TGTGCCAGCTCATCGGGACAGGGGAGAAGGGCCAAAAACATTCAGTACTTC
CASSSGQGRRAKNIQYF
>-|TRBV6-5|12|TRBJ2-1|-
TGTGCCAGCGGCCGACCGGGGGATGAGCAGTTCTTC
CASGRPGDEQFF
>-|TRBV6-5|14|TRBJ1-2|-
TGTGCCAGCAGTTTCCGTGAGGCCGGTTATGGCTACACCTTC
CASSFREAGYGYTF
>-|TRBV5-4|14|TRBJ2-5|TRBD1
TGTGCCAGCAGCTCTCAGGGGGCAGGGGAGACCCAGTACTTC
CASSSQGAGETQYF
>-|TRBV5-5|14|TRBJ1-4|-
TGTGCCAGCGGAAAAGGGGTCACTAATGAAAAACTGTTTTTT
CASGKGVTNEKLFF